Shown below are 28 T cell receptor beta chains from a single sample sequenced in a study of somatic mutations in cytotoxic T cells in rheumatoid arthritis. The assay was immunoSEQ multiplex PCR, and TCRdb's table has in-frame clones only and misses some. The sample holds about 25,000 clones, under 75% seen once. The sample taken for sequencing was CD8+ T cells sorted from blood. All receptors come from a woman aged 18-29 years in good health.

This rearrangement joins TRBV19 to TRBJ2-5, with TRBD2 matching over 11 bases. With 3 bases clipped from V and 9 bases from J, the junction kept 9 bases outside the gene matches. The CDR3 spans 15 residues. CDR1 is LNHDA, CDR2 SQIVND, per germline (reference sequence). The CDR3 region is CASSMTTSGSFAQYF. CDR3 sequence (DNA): TGTGCCAGTAGTATGACCACTAGCGGGAGTTTTGCCCAGTACTTC.

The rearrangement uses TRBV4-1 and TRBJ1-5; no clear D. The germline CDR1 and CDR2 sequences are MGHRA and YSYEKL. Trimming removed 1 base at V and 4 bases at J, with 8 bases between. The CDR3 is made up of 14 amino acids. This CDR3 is CASSQVLSNQPQHF. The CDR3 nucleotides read TGCGCCAGCAGCCAAGTTCTGTCTAATCAGCCCCAGCATTTT.

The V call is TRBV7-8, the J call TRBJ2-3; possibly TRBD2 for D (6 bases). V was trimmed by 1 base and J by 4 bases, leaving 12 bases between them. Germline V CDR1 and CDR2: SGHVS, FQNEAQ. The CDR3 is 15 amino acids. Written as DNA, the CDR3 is TGTGCCAGCAGCTTAGTGGGGGGTCCCCCAGATACGCAGTATTTT. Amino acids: CASSLVGGPPDTQYF.

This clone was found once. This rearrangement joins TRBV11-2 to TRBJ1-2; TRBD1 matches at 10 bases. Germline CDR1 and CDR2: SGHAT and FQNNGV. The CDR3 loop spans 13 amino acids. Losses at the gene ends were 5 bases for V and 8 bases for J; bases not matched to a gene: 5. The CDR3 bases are TGTGCCAGCAGCCCGGGGACAGGGGAAGGCTACACCTTC. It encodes CASSPGTGEGYTF.

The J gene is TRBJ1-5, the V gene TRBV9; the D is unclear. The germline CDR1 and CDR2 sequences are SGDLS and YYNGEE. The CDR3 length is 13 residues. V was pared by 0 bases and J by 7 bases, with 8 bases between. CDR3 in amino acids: CASSVAPGQPQHF. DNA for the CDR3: TGTGCCAGCAGCGTAGCACCTGGGCAGCCCCAGCATTTT.

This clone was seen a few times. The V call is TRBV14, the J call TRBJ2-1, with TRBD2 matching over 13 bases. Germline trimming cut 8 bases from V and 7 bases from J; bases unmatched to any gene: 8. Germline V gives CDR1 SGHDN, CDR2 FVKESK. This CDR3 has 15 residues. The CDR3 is CASGELAGGLNEQFF. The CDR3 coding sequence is TGTGCCAGCGGGGAACTAGCGGGGGGGTTGAATGAGCAGTTCTTC. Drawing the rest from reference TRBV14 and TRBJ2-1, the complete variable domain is EAGVTQFPSHSVIEKGQTVTLRCDPISGHDNLYWYRRVMGKEIKFLLHFVKESKQDESGMPNNRFLAERTGGTYSTLKVQPAELEDSGVYFCASGELAGGLNEQFFGPGTRLTVL.

This CDR3 reads CASSYRAPPFTDTQYF. The CDR3 DNA sequence: TGTGCCAGCAGTTACAGGGCTCCCCCATTCACAGATACGCAGTATTTT. This chain links TRBV2 with TRBJ2-3; weak D call: TRBD1 (6 bases). The CDR3 covers 16 residues. Between the trimmed V and J ends, which lost 5 bases and 2 bases, there was a span of 17 bases. The germline gives CDR1 SNHLY, CDR2 FYNNEI. The full variable domain, with the rest looked up from reference TRBV2 and TRBJ2-3, is EPEVTQTPSHQVTQMGQEVILRCVPISNHLYFYWYRQILGQKVEFLVSFYNNEISEKSEIFDDQFSVERPDGSNFTLKIRSTKLEDSAMYFCASSYRAPPFTDTQYFGPGTRLTVL.

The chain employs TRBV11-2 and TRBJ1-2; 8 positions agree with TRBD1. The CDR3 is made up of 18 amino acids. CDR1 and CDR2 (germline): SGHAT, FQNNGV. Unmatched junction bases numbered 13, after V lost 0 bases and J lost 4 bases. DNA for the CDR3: TGTGCCAGCAGCTTAGATCCACTCGGGACAGGCGCTCCCTATGGCTACACCTTC. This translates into CASSLDPLGTGAPYGYTF.

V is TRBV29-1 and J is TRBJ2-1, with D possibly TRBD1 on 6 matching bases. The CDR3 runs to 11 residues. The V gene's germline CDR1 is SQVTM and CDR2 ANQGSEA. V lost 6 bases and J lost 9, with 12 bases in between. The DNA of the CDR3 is TGCAGCGTGCCACAGGGATTTGAGCAGTTCTTC. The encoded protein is CSVPQGFEQFF.

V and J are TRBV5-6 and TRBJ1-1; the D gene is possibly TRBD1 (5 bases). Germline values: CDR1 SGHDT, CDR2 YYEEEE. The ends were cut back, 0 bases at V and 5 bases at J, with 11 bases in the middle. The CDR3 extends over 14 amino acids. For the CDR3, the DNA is TGTGCCAGCAGCTTGGAGGGGAGGAGGACTGAAGCTTTCTTT. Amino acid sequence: CASSLEGRRTEAFF.

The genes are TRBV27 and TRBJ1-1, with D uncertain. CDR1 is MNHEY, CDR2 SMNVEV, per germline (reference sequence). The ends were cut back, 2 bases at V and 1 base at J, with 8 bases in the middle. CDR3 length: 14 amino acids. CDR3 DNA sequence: TGTGCCAGCAGTTTAAGGGCCCCGAACACTGAAGCTTTCTTT. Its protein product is CASSLRAPNTEAFF.

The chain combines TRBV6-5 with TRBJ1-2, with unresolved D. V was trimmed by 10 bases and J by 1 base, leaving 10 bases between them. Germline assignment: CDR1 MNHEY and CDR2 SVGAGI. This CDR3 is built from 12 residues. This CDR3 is CAILDNNYGYTF. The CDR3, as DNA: TGTGCCATATTAGACAATAACTATGGCTACACCTTC.

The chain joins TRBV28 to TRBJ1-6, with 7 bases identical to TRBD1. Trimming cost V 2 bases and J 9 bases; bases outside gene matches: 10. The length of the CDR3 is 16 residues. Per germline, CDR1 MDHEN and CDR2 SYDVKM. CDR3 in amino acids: CASSLRGGVLGSPLHF. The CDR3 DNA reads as TGTGCCAGCAGTTTAAGAGGGGGCGTATTGGGTTCACCCCTCCACTTT.

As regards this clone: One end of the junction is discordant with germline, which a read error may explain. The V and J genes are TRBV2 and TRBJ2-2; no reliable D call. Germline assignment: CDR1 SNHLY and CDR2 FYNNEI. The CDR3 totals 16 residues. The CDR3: CASREGRTVNTGELFF. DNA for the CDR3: TGTGCCAGCAGGGAAGGCAGAACCGTGAACACCGGGGAGCTGTTTTTT.

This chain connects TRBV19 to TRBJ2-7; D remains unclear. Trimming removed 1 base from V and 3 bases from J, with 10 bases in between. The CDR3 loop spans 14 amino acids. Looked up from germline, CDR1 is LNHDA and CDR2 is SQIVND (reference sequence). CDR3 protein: CASSIGTGVYEQYF. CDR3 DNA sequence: TGTGCCAGTAGTATAGGCACGGGCGTCTACGAGCAGTACTTC.

CDR3 in amino acids: CASSPSGGAYNEQFF. The CDR3, as DNA: TGTGCCAGCAGCCCTAGCGGGGGGGCCTACAATGAGCAGTTCTTC. The chain employs TRBV6-4 and TRBJ2-1, with TRBD2 identical over 12 bases. Trimming at V came to 6 bases and at J to 2 bases, leaving 2 bases not matched to a gene. CDR3 length: 15 residues. Germline CDR1 and CDR2: MRHNA and SNTAGT.

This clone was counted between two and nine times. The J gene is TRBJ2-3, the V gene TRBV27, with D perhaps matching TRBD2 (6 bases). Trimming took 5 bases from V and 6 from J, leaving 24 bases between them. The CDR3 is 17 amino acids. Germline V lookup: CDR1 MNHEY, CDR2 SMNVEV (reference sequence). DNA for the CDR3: TGTGCCAGCAGTCCCCACTCCCCCCGGGAGTCTAAGGATACGCAGTATTTT. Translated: CASSPHSPRESKDTQYF.

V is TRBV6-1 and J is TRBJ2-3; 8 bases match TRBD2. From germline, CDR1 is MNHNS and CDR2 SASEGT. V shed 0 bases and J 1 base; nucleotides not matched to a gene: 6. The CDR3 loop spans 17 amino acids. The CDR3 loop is CASSEAVSGSRTDTQYF. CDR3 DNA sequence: TGTGCCAGCAGTGAAGCGGTAAGCGGGAGTCGCACAGATACGCAGTATTTT.

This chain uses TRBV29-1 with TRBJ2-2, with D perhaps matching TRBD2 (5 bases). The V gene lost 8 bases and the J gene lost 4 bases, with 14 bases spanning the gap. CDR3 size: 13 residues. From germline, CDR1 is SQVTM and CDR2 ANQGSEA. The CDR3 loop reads CSLRVGVTGELFF. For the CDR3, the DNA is TGCAGCCTGCGGGTGGGAGTCACCGGGGAGCTGTTTTTT.

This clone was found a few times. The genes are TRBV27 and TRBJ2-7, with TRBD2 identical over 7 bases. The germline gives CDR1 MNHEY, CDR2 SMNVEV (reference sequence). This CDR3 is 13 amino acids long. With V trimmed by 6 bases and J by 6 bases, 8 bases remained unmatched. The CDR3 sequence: CASSSGRSSEQYF. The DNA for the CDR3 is TGTGCCAGCAGCTCCGGGAGGTCGTCCGAGCAGTACTTC.

CDR3 region: CASSLSGRAPYNEQFF. The CDR3 DNA follows: TGTGCCAGTAGTTTAAGCGGGAGAGCCCCTTACAATGAGCAGTTCTTC. The chain combines TRBV19 with TRBJ2-1, with 8 positions matching TRBD2. The CDR3 totals 16 residues. The germline V gene encodes CDR1 LNHDA and CDR2 SQIVND (reference sequence). V was clipped by 5 bases and J by 4 bases; unmatched bases: 10.

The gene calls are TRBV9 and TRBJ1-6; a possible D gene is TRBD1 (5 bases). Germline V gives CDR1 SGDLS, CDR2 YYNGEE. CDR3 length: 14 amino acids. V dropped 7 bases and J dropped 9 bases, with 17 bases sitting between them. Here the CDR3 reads CASGTEGFGSPLHF. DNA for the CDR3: TGTGCCAGCGGGACGGAGGGTTTCGGTTCACCCCTCCACTTT.

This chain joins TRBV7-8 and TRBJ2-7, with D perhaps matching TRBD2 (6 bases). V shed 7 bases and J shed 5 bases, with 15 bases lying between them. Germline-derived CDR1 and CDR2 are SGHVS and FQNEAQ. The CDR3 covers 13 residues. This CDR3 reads CASTGGGAHEQYF. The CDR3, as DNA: TGTGCCAGCACCGGAGGAGGGGCCCACGAGCAGTACTTC.

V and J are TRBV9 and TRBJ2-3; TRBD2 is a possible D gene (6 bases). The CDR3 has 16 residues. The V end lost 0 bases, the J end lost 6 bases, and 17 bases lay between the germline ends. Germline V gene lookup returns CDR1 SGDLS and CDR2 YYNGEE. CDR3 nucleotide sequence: TGTGCCAGCAGCGTAGGGGGTAGGGGAGGAGCGGATACGCAGTATTTT. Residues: CASSVGGRGGADTQYF.

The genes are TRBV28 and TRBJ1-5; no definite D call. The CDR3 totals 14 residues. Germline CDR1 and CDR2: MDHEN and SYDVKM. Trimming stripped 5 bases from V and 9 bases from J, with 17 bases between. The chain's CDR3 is CASSPAGELRPQHF. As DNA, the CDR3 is TGTGCCAGCAGTCCCGCGGGAGAATTGCGGCCCCAGCATTTT.

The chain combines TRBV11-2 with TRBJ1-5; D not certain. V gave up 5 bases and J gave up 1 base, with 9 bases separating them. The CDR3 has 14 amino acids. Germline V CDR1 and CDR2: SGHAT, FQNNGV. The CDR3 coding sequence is TGTGCCAGCAGCCTAACACCCAGCAATCAGCCCCAGCATTTT. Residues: CASSLTPSNQPQHF.

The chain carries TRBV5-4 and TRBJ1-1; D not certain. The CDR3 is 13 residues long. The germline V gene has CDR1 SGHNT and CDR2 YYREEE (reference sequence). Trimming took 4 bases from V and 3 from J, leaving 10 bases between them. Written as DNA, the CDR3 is TGTGCCAGCAGCCTCGCTACTCACACTGAAGCTTTCTTT. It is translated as CASSLATHTEAFF. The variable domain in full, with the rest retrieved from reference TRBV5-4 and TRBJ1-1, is ETGVTQSPTHLIKTRGQQVTLRCSSQSGHNTVSWYQQALGQGPQFIFQYYREEENGRGNFPPRFSGLQFPNYSSELNVNALELDDSALYLCASSLATHTEAFFGQGTRLTVV.

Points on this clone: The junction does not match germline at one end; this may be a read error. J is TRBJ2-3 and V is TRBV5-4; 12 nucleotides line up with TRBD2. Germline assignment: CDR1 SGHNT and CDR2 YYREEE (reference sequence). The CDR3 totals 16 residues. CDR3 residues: CASNLETSGRSDTQYF. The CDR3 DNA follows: TGTGCCAGCAACTTGGAAACTAGCGGGAGGTCAGATACGCAGTATTTT.